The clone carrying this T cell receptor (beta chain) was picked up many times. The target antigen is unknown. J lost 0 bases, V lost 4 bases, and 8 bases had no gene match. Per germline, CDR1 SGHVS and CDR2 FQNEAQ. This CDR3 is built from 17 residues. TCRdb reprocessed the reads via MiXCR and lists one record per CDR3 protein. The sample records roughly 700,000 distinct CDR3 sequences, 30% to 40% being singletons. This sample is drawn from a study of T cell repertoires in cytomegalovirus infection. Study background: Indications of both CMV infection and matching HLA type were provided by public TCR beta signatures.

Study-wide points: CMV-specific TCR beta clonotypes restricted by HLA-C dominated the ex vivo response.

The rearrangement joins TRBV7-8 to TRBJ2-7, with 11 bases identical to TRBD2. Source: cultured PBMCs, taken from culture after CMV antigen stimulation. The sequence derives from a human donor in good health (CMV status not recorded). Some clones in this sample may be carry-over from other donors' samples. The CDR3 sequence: CASSSPGTSGSSYEQYF. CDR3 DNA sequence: TGTGCCAGCAGCTCACCCGGGACTAGCGGAAGCTCCTACGAGCAGTACTTC.